This TCR beta chain was sequenced for a study of control samples from healthy donors and cancer patients. Method: immunoSEQ multiplex PCR; TCRdb's copy keeps in-frame clones and lacks some. Of fewer than 150,000 clones listed, approximately 89% were seen once; the top ten hold around 7.6%. V gave up 10 bases and J gave up 2 bases; unmatched junction bases: 3. CDR3 length equals 12 residues. Germline V gene sequence: CDR1 MDHEN, CDR2 SYDVKM. This sequence originates from a woman between 18 and 29 years old in good health. The source material was blood. The gene calls are TRBV28 and TRBJ2-7, with 9 bases lining up with TRBD1. The CDR3 DNA reads as TGTGCCATACGACAGGGGGCCTACGAGCAGTACTTC. It encodes CAIRQGAYEQYF.